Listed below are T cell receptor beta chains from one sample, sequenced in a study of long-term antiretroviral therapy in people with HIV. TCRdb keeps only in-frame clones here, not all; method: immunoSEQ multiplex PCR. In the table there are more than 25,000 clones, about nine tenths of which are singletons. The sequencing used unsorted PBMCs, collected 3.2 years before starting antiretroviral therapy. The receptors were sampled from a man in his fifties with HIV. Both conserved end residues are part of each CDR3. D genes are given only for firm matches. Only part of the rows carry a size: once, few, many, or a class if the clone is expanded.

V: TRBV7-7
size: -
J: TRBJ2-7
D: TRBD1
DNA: TGTGCCAGCAGCGCGGGGACAGGGGGCTACGAGCAGTACTTC
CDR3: CASSAGTGGYEQYF

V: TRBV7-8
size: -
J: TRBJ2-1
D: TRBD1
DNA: TGTGCCAGCAGGCGGGACAGGGGGTCCTACAATGAGCAGTTCTTC
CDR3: CASRRDRGSYNEQFF

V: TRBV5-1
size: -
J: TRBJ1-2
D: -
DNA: TGCGCCAGCAGCTTGGAACAGGCGTATGGCTACACCTTC
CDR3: CASSLEQAYGYTF

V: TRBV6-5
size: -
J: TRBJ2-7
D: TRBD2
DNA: TGTGCCAGCAGTTACGGGGCTAGCGGTTCCTACGAGCAGTACTTC
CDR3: CASSYGASGSYEQYF

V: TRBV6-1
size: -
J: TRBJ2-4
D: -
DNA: TGTGCCAGCAGTGCCCCCGGGGGCCCCCGAGTGAACTTC
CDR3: CASSAPGGPRVNF

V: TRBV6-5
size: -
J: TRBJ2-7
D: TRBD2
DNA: TGTGCCACCGGGAGGGGTAGGGTTTCCTACGAGCAGTACTTC
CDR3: CATGRGRVSYEQYF

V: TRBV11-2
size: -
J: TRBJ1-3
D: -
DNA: TGTGCCAGCAGCTACCTTACAGGGACCTCTGGAAACACCATATATTTT
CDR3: CASSYLTGTSGNTIYF

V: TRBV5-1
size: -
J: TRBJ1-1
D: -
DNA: TGCGCCAGCAGCCACGGACAGACCTCAAACACTGAAGCTTTCTTT
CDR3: CASSHGQTSNTEAFF

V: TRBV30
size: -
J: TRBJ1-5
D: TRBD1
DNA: TGTGCCTGGGCAACAGGGGTGAGCAATCAGCCCCAGCATTTT
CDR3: CAWATGVSNQPQHF

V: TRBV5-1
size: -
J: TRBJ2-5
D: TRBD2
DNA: TGCGCCAGCAGCTTACGCGGACTAGCCCGTCAAGAGACCCAGTACTTC
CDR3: CASSLRGLARQETQYF

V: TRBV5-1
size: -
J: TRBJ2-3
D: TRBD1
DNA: TGCGCCAGCAGCGCGGGACAGGGAAAGGCAGATACGCAGTATTTT
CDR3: CASSAGQGKADTQYF

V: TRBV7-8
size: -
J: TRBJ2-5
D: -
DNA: TGTGCCAGCAGCCACGTAAACAAATACCAAGAGACCCAGTACTTC
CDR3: CASSHVNKYQETQYF

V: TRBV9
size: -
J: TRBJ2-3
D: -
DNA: TGTGCCAGCAGCGCGGACGGCAGGGTAGGAGGGGATACGCAGTATTTT
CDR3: CASSADGRVGGDTQYF

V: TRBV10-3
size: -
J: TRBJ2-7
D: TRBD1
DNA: TGTGCCATCAGGGGACAGGGTAGCGAGCAGTACTTC
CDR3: CAIRGQGSEQYF

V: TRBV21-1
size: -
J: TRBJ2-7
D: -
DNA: TGTGCCAGCAGCATGGGGGTTCCAACGCGCTACGAGCAGTACTTC
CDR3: CASSMGVPTRYEQYF

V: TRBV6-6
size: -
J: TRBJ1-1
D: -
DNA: TGTGCCAGCAGTTTTCCTTACGGGAGCTTGAACACTGAAGCTTTCTTT
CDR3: CASSFPYGSLNTEAFF

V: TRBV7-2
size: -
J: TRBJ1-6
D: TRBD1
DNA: TGTGCCAGCAGCTTAGAAGGGGGCAGGGGCAGTTCACCCCTCCACTTT
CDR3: CASSLEGGRGSSPLHF

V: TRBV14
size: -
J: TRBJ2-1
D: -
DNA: TGTGCCAGCAGCCAATTTTACAATGAGCAGTTCTTC
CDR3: CASSQFYNEQFF

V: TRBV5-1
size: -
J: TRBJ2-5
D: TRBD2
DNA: TGCGCCAGCAGCTTACGACCAGCGGGAGCCGAGACCCAGTACTTC
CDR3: CASSLRPAGAETQYF

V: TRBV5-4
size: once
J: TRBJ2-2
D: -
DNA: TGTGCCAGCAGCTTGGGGGCAGTGAACACCGGGGAGCTGTTTTTT
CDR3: CASSLGAVNTGELFF

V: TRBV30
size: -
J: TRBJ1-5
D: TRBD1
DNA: TGTGCCTGGACTGGACAGGGGTGGGATCAGCCCCAGCATTTT
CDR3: CAWTGQGWDQPQHF

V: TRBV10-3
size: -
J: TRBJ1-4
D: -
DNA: TGTGCCACAGGAAACGCAGTACTTAGCAATGAAAAACTGTTTTTT
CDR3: CATGNAVLSNEKLFF

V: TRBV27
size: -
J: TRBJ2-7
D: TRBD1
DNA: TGTGCCAGCCACAGGGGCGGCGAGCAGTACTTC
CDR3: CASHRGGEQYF

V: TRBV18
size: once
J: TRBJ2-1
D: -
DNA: TGTGCCAGCTTTCGCAGGGTAGATACCTACAATGAGCAGTTCTTC
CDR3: CASFRRVDTYNEQFF

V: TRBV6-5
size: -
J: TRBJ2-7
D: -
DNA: TGTGCCAGCGCTTCGTTCGCCGAGCAGTACTTC
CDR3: CASASFAEQYF

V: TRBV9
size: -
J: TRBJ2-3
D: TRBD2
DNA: TGTGCCAGCAGCGTGGAGCGGGGGGGTTCAGATACGCAGTATTTT
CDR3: CASSVERGGSDTQYF

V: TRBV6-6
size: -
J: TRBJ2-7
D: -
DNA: TGTGCCAGCAGTTATGTGGATGCCGAGCAGTACTTC
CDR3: CASSYVDAEQYF

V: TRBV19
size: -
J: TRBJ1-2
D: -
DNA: TGTGCCAGTAGCCACCCGCCGCAGCGAACTCTCTATGGCTACACCTTC
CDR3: CASSHPPQRTLYGYTF

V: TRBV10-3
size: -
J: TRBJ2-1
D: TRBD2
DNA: TGTGCCATCAATTCGATAGCGGGAGCGGGGAATGAGCAGTTCTTC
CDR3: CAINSIAGAGNEQFF

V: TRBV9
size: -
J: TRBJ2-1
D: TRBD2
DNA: TGTGCCAGCAGCTCCCGACTAGCGTCGTACAATGAGCAGTTCTTC
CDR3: CASSSRLASYNEQFF

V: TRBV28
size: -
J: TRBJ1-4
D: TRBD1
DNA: TGTGCCAGCAATACAGGGGCCGGGGCTAATGAAAAACTGTTTTTT
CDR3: CASNTGAGANEKLFF

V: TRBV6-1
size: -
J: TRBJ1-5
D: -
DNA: TGTGCCAGCAACCTGGGAGGCGGTTACAATCAGCCCCAGCATTTT
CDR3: CASNLGGGYNQPQHF

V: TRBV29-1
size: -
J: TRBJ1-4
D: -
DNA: TGCAGCGTTGAAGATTACGAGTTTGGGGCTAATGAAAAACTGTTTTTT
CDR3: CSVEDYEFGANEKLFF

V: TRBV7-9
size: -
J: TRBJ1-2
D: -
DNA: TGTGCCAGCAGCTTAGCGACTGGGGGAGGGAACTATGGCTACACCTTC
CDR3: CASSLATGGGNYGYTF

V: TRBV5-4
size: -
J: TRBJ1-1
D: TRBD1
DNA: TGTGCCAGCAGCTGGACAGGGTTTGAAGCTTTCTTT
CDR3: CASSWTGFEAFF

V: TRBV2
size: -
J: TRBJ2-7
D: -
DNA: TGTGCCAGCACACCTTCAGGGGACGAGCAGTACTTC
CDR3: CASTPSGDEQYF

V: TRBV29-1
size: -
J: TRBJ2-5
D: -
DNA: TGCAGCGTTGTGGCGACGGGCAAGTACCAAGAGACCCAGTACTTC
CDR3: CSVVATGKYQETQYF

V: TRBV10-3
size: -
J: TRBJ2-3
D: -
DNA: TGTGCCATCAGTGAGTCGACTCGGCCGACCGAGGGAAGCACAGATACGCAGTATTTT
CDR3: CAISESTRPTEGSTDTQYF

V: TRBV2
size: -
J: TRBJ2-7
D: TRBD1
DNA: TGTGCCAGCAGAGAAGGGACAGGGGGTTCCTACGAGCAGTACTTC
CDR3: CASREGTGGSYEQYF

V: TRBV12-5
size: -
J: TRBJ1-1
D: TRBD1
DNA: TGTGCTAGTGGTTTGGGGGACAGCGAGAACACTGAAGCTTTCTTT
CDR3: CASGLGDSENTEAFF

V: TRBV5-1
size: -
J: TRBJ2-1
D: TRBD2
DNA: TGCGCCAGCAGCGCCGGGTGGGGGGGCTACAATGAGCAGTTCTTC
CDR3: CASSAGWGGYNEQFF

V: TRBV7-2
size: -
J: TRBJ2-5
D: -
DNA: TGTGCCAGCAGCTGGACTGGTCAAGAGACCCAGTACTTC
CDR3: CASSWTGQETQYF

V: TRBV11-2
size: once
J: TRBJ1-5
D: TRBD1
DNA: TGTGCCAGCAGCTATACAGGGGGAGGCAATCAGCCCCAGCATTTT
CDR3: CASSYTGGGNQPQHF

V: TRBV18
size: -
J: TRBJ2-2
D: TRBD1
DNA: TGTGCCAGCTCACCTAGGAGGACAGGAGACACCGGGGAGCTGTTTTTT
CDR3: CASSPRRTGDTGELFF

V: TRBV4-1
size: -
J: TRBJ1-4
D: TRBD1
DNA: TGCGCCAGCAGCCAAGGACAGGGGGGGACTAATGAAAAACTGTTTTTT
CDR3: CASSQGQGGTNEKLFF

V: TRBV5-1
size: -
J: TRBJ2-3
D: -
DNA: TGCGCCAGCAGCCGAGGAGCCTCCACTAGCACAGATACGCAGTATTTT
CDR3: CASSRGASTSTDTQYF

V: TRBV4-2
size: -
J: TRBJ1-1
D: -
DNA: TGTGCCAGCAGCCAAGATCAACCAGCCATGAACACTGAAGCTTTCTTT
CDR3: CASSQDQPAMNTEAFF

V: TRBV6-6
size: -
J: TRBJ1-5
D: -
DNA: TGTGCCAGCAGTTACTCCATACAGGGAGCCCAGCATTTT
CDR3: CASSYSIQGAQHF

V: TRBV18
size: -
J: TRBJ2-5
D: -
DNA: TGTGCCAGCTCACCACCTTCGGGCAAAGGAGAGACCCAGTACTTC
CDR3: CASSPPSGKGETQYF

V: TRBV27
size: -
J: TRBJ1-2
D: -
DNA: TGTGCCAGCAGTATGAGGGGGGACTATGGCTACACCTTC
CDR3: CASSMRGDYGYTF

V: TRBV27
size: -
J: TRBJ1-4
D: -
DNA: TGTGCCAGCAGTTGGGCGGGTGTCCCAGAAAAACTGTTTTTT
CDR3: CASSWAGVPEKLFF

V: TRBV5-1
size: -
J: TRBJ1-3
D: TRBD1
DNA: TGCGCCAGCAGCCTCCAGGGACAGGGGGTGGCTGGAAACACCATATATTTT
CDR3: CASSLQGQGVAGNTIYF